A selection of T cell receptor beta chains follows, all from one sample in a study of T-cell reconstitution after alpha-beta-depleted transplantation in children. TCRdb re-derived calls from the PCR reads in MiXCR, one entry per CDR3 protein. The sample has approximately 200,000 distinct CDR3 sequences; 13% to 15% are singletons. The sequencing used PBMCs from the stem cell graft donor, collected from the stem cell graft. These receptors were obtained from a human donor who donated a stem cell graft to a child with acute lymphoblastic leukemia. Both conserved end residues are part of each CDR3. A D gene is named only where the DNA matches it firmly. Clone size appears in some rows only: once, few, many, or a class for an expanded clone.

once,TRBJ2-7,-,TRBV12-3/TRBV12-4,TGTGCCACCACGAGAGGGACGCTAGACGAGCAGTACTTC,CATTRGTLDEQYF
-,TRBJ1-1,-,TRBV5-5,TGTGCCAGCAGCTTGGAGGCCCAGAGGCGTTACACTGAAGCTTTCTTT,CASSLEAQRRYTEAFF
many,TRBJ2-5,-,TRBV24-1,TGTGCCACCAGTGATCGGGGTATGGGGACCCAGTACTTC,CATSDRGMGTQYF
many,TRBJ1-2,-,TRBV12-3/TRBV12-4,TGTGCCAGCAGTCCGGGACTGGGCTACACCTTC,CASSPGLGYTF
many,TRBJ1-1,-,TRBV6-5,TGTGCCAGCAGTTACGACACTGAAGCTTTCTTT,CASSYDTEAFF
few,TRBJ1-4,-,TRBV5-1,TGCGCCAGCAGCCGGATGAACGACAGGTCCTTAGGTGAAAAACTGTTTTTT,CASSRMNDRSLGEKLFF
many,TRBJ2-1,TRBD2,TRBV7-9,TGTGCCAGCAGCGTACCGGGACTAGCGATGAATGAGCAGTTCTTC,CASSVPGLAMNEQFF
many,TRBJ1-1,-,TRBV5-1,TGCGCCAGCGCACAGGGTACCAACACTGAAGCTTTCTTT,CASAQGTNTEAFF
few,TRBJ2-3,TRBD2,TRBV6-5,TGTGCCAGCAGGTTACGGGGGGCCGGGACTAGCGGCACAGATACGCAGTATTTT,CASRLRGAGTSGTDTQYF
many,TRBJ1-1,TRBD1,TRBV5-1,TGCGCCAGCAGCTTGGCCGGGACAGGGGGGAAGAACACTGAAGCTTTCTTT,CASSLAGTGGKNTEAFF
many,TRBJ1-1,-,TRBV29-1,TGCAGCGTTGATCGTACGAACACTGAAGCTTTCTTT,CSVDRTNTEAFF
many,TRBJ2-2,-,TRBV5-1,TGCGCCAGCAGCGGCGACAACGCCGGGGAGCTGTTTTTT,CASSGDNAGELFF
few,TRBJ2-1,-,TRBV25-1,TGTGCCAGCAGTACTAGTCGACCTAAAATATCTCCCGACCCCGATGAGCAGTTCTTC,CASSTSRPKISPDPDEQFF
-,TRBJ1-2,-,TRBV7-2,TGTGCCAGCAGCTTAGACTGGGATAGTAACTATGGCTACACCTTC,CASSLDWDSNYGYTF
many,TRBJ2-5,-,TRBV5-5,TGTGCCAGCAGCTCCCTATACAGGGATGAAGAGACCCAGTACTTC,CASSSLYRDEETQYF
-,TRBJ2-4,TRBD1,TRBV5-4,TGTGCCAGCAGCCAAATGAAGGGGGCGAAAAACATTCAGTACTTC,CASSQMKGAKNIQYF
many,TRBJ2-5,-,TRBV6-6,TGTGCCAGCAGTTTGACTCAGGCAGAGACCCAGTACTTC,CASSLTQAETQYF
many,TRBJ2-3,TRBD2,TRBV12-3/TRBV12-4,TGTGCCAGCAGTTTTAGCAGCGGGAGGGCAGATACGCAGTATTTT,CASSFSSGRADTQYF
-,TRBJ1-4,-,TRBV20-1,TGCAGTGCTGTCAGGGGTAGAGGGGGTGAAAAACTGTTTTTT,CSAVRGRGGEKLFF
many,TRBJ1-2,-,TRBV5-1,TGCGCCAGCAGCCCTACAGACACCTATGGCTACACCTTC,CASSPTDTYGYTF
many,TRBJ1-5,-,TRBV20-1,TGCAGTGCCTCGGGGGGTGAGGGCAATCAGCCCCAGCATTTT,CSASGGEGNQPQHF
many,TRBJ2-1,TRBD2,TRBV5-1,TGCGCCAGCAGCTCGGCCCTAGCGGGAGGCTCCAATGAGCAGTTCTTC,CASSSALAGGSNEQFF
-,TRBJ2-5,-,TRBV5-1,TGCGCCAGCAGCCCCCCCCAGGACTGGGTGGCCCAGTACTTC,CASSPPQDWVAQYF
many,TRBJ1-3,TRBD1,TRBV20-1,TGCAGTGCCCCGGACAGGGGACCTGGAAACACCATATATTTT,CSAPDRGPGNTIYF
few,TRBJ1-5,TRBD1,TRBV20-1,TGCAGTGCATCGACAGGGGGCAGGGGCAATCAGCCCCAGCATTTT,CSASTGGRGNQPQHF
-,TRBJ2-3,TRBD2,TRBV5-4,TGTGCCAGCAGCTTGAAATGGATAGCGGGAGCGCCTGCGGAATATACGCAGTATTTT,CASSLKWIAGAPAEYTQYF
many,TRBJ2-1,TRBD2,TRBV19,TGTGCCAGTAAAGGCGGGAGGTTTTCCGTCTACAATGAGCAGTTCTTC,CASKGGRFSVYNEQFF
many,TRBJ2-1,TRBD2,TRBV18,TGTGCCAGCTCACCAGGCGCGGGAGGTGAGCAGTTCTTC,CASSPGAGGEQFF
-,TRBJ2-5,TRBD2,TRBV7-8,TGTGCCAGCTGTACGGATAGCGGGAGGGGAGAGACCCAGTACTTC,CASCTDSGRGETQYF
many,TRBJ2-3,TRBD1,TRBV28,TGTGCCAGCAGTTTGTCAGGGGGCGAGGGCACAGATACGCAGTATTTT,CASSLSGGEGTDTQYF
many,TRBJ2-1,-,TRBV29-1,TGCAGCGGCCTTGGGCTAGCCGGTGCCTACAATGAGCAGTTCTTC,CSGLGLAGAYNEQFF
many,TRBJ2-5,TRBD2,TRBV20-1,TGCAGTGCTAGCTCTAGCGGGAGTGAGACCCAGTACTTC,CSASSSGSETQYF
many,TRBJ2-1,-,TRBV5-1,TGCGCCAGCAGCTTATTGACGGGAGCTGGCGGCAATGAGCAGTTCTTC,CASSLLTGAGGNEQFF
few,TRBJ2-1,TRBD2,TRBV6-1,TGTGCCAGCAGCCAGACTAGCGGGTCGAATGACGAGCAGTTCTTC,CASSQTSGSNDEQFF
many,TRBJ1-1,TRBD1,TRBV5-1,TGCGCCAGCAGCTTGGGGCGGGACAGGGTGGACACTGAAGCTTTCTTT,CASSLGRDRVDTEAFF
-,TRBJ2-3,TRBD1,TRBV7-9,TGTGCCAGCACCGCAGACAGGGTTGGCACAGATACGCAGTATTTT,CASTADRVGTDTQYF
many,TRBJ2-3,TRBD2,TRBV5-1,TGCGCCAGCAGCTCAGCTAGCGGGAGAACAGATACGCAGTATTTT,CASSSASGRTDTQYF
few,TRBJ2-1,-,TRBV12-3/TRBV12-4,TGTGCCAGCAGTTTTGAACTATACAATGAGCAGTTCTTC,CASSFELYNEQFF
once,TRBJ2-3,TRBD1,TRBV7-2,TGTGCCAGCAGCCCACAGGGGTATAGCACAGATACGCAGTATTTT,CASSPQGYSTDTQYF
many,TRBJ2-4,-,TRBV20-1,TGCAGTGCCCCACGGGGCAAACAGGGCATTCAGTACTTC,CSAPRGKQGIQYF
-,TRBJ2-7,TRBD2,TRBV5-1,TGCGCCAGCAGCGAGCGGGAGTGGGGATACGAGCAGTACTTC,CASSEREWGYEQYF
many,TRBJ2-5,-,TRBV20-1,TGCAGTGCCCTAACCCCTGTTGGTCTCCTGTACCAAGAGACCCAGTACTTC,CSALTPVGLLYQETQYF
many,TRBJ2-5,TRBD1,TRBV7-8,TGTGCCAGCAGCACCGTACAGGGGGGAGAGACCCAGTACTTC,CASSTVQGGETQYF
-,TRBJ2-7,-,TRBV11-3,TGTGCCAGCAGCCCGGCGGCTAGCTCCTACGAGCAGTACTTC,CASSPAASSYEQYF
-,TRBJ1-2,-,TRBV18,TGTGCCAGCTCACCAATTCCGGGACAAAGAAGTCCTTATGGCTACACCTTC,CASSPIPGQRSPYGYTF
few,TRBJ1-6,-,TRBV27,TGTGCCAGTACCCGCCTCAGATACGGGGGTTCACCCCTCCACTTT,CASTRLRYGGSPLHF
few,TRBJ2-7,-,TRBV12-3/TRBV12-4,TGTGCCAGCAGTTTGCCCCCGGGACTGATTTCTGGGCAGTACTTC,CASSLPPGLISGQYF
many,TRBJ1-5,-,TRBV7-2,TGTGCCAGCAGCTTTGGCCCATTTCAGCCCCAGCATTTT,CASSFGPFQPQHF